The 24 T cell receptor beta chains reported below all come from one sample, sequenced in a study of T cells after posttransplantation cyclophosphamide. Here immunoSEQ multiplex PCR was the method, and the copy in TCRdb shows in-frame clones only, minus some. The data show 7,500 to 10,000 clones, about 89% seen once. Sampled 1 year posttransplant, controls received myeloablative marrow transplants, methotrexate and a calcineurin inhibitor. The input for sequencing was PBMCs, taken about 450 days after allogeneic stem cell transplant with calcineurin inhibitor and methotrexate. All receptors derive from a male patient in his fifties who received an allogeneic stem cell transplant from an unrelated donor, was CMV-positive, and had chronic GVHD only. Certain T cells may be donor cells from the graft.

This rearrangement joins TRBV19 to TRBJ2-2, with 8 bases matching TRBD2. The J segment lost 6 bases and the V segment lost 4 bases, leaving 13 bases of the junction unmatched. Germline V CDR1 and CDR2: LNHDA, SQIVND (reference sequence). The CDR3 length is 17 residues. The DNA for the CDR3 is TGTGCCAGTAGTACCCGGGGGGGAGAAAGGCACCCCGGGGAGCTGTTTTTT. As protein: CASSTRGGERHPGELFF.

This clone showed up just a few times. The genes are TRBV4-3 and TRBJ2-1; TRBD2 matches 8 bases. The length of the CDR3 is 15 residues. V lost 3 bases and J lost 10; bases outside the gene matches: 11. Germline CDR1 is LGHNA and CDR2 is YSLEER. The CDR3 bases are TGCGCCAGCAGCCAGGATAGGGCGGGAGGATGGGAGCAGTTCTTC. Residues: CASSQDRAGGWEQFF.

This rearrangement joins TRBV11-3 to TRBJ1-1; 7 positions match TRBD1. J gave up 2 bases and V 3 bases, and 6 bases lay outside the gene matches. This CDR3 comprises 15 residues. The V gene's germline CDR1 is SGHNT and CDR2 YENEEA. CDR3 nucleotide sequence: TGTGCCAGCAGCTTCACCACAGGGGACAACACTGAAGCTTTCTTT. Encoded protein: CASSFTTGDNTEAFF.

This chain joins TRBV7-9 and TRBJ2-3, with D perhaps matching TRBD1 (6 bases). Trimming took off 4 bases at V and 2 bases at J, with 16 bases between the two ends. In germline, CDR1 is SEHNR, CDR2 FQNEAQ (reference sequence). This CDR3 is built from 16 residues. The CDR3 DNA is TGTGCCAGCAGCTCCCGACAGGTTGAAGCCACAGATACGCAGTATTTT. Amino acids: CASSSRQVEATDTQYF.

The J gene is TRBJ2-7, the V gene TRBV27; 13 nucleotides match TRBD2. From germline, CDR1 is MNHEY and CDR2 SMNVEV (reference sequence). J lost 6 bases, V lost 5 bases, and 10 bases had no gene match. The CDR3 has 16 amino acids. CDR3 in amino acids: CASSRGLAGASPEQYF. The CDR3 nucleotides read TGTGCCAGCAGTCGCGGACTAGCGGGGGCCTCCCCCGAGCAGTACTTC.

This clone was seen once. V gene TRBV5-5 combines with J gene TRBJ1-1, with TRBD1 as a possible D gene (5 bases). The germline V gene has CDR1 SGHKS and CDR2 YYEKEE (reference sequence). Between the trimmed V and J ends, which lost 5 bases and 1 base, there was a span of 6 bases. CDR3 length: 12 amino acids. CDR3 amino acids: CASRTGNTEAFF. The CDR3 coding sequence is TGTGCCAGCAGAACAGGGAACACTGAAGCTTTCTTT.

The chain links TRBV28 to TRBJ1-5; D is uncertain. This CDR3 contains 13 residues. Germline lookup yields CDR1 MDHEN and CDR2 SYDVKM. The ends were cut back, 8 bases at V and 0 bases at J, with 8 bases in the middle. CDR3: CASQSYSNQPQHF. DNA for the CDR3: TGTGCCAGCCAGTCTTATAGCAATCAGCCCCAGCATTTT.

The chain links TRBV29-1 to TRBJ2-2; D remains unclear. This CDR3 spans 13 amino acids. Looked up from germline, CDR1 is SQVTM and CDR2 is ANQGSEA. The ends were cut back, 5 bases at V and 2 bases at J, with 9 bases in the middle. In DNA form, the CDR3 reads TGCAGCGTTCTGAGAGCCAACACCGGGGAGCTGTTTTTT. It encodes CSVLRANTGELFF.

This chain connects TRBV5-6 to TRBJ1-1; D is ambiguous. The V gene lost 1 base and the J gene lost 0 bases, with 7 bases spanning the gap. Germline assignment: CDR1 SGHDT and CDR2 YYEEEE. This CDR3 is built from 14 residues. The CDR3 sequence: CASSLFPMNTEAFF. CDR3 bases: TGTGCCAGCAGCTTGTTCCCAATGAACACTGAAGCTTTCTTT. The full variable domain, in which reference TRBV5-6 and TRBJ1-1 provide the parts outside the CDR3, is DAGVTQSPTHLIKTRGQQVTLRCSPKSGHDTVSWYQQALGQGPQFIFQYYEEEERQRGNFPDRFSGHQFPNYSSELNVNALLLGDSALYLCASSLFPMNTEAFFGQGTRLTVV.

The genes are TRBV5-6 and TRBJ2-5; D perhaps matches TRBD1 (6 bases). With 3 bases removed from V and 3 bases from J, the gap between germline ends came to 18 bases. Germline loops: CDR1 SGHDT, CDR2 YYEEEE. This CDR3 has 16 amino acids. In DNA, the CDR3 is TGTGCCAGCAGCTCCCGGGAACAGGGCTTTGAAGAGACCCAGTACTTC. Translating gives CASSSREQGFEETQYF. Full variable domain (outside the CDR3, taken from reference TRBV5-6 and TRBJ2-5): DAGVTQSPTHLIKTRGQQVTLRCSPKSGHDTVSWYQQALGQGPQFIFQYYEEEERQRGNFPDRFSGHQFPNYSSELNVNALLLGDSALYLCASSSREQGFEETQYFGPGTRLLVL.

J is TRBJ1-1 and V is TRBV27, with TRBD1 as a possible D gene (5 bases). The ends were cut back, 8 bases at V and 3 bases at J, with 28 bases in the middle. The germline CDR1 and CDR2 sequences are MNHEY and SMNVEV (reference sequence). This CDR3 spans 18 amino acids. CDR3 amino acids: CASESLGRGHQGDTEAFF. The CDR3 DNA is TGTGCCAGCGAGTCCCTCGGGAGGGGCCATCAAGGGGACACTGAAGCTTTCTTT.

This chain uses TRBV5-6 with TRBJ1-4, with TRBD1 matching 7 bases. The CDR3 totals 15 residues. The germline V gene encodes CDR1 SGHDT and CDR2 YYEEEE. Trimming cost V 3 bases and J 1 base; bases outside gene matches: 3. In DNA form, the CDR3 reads TGTGCCAGCAGCTCGACAGGGCGAACTAATGAAAAACTGTTTTTT. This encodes CASSSTGRTNEKLFF. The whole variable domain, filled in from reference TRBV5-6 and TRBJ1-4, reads DAGVTQSPTHLIKTRGQQVTLRCSPKSGHDTVSWYQQALGQGPQFIFQYYEEEERQRGNFPDRFSGHQFPNYSSELNVNALLLGDSALYLCASSSTGRTNEKLFFGSGTQLSVL.

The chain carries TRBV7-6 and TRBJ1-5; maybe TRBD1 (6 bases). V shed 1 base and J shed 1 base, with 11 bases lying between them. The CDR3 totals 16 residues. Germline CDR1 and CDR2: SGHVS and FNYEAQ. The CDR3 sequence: CASSLEQGMSNQPQHF. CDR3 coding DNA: TGTGCCAGCAGCTTAGAACAGGGAATGAGCAATCAGCCCCAGCATTTT.

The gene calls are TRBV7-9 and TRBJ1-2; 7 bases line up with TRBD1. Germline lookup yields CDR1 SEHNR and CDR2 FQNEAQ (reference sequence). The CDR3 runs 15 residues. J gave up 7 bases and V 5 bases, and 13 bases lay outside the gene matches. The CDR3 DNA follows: TGTGCCAGCAGCCCGACGACAGGGCGTGACGGTGGCTACACCTTC. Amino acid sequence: CASSPTTGRDGGYTF.

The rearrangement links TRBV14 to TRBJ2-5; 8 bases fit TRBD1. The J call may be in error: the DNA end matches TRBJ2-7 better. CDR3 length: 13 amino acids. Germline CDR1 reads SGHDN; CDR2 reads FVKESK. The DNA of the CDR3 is TGTGCCAGCAGCGCCGGGACAGGCTACGAGCAGTACTTC. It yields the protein CASSAGTGYEQYF.

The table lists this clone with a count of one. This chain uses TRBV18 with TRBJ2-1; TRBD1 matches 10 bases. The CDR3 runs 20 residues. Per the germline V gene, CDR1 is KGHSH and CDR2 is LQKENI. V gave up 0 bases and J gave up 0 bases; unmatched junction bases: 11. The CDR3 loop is CASSPPRDRGGSLSYNEQFF. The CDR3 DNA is TGTGCCAGCTCACCACCTAGGGACAGGGGAGGTTCCCTCTCCTACAATGAGCAGTTCTTC.

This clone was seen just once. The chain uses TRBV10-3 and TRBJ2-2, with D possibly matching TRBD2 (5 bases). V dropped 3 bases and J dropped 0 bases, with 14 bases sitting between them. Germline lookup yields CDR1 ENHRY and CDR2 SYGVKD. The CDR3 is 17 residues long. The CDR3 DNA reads TGTGCCATCAGTGACGTAGAGGGCCGACCGAACACCGGGGAGCTGTTTTTT. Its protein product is CAISDVEGRPNTGELFF.

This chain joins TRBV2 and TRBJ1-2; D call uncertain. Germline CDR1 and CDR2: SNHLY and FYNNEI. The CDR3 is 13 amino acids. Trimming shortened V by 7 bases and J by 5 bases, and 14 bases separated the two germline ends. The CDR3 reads CASKVGEGYGYTF. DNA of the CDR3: TGTGCCAGCAAGGTCGGGGAAGGTTATGGCTACACCTTC.

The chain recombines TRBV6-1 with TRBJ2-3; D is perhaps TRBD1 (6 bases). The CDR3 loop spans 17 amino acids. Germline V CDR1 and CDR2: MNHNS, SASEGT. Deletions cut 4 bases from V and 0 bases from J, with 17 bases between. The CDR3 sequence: CASSGFGQSLSTDTQYF. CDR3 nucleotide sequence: TGTGCCAGCAGTGGGTTTGGACAGTCGCTTAGCACAGATACGCAGTATTTT.

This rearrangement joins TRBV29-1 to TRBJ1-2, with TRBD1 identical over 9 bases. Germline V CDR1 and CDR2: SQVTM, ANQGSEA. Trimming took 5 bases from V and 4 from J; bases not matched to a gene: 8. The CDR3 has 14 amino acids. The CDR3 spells CSVLQGAVGYGYTF. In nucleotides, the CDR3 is TGCAGCGTTTTACAGGGGGCGGTAGGCTATGGCTACACCTTC.

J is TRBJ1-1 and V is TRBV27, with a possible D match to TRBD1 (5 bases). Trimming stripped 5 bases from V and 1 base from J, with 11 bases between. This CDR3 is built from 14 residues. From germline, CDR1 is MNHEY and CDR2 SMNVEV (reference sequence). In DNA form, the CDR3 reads TGTGCCAGCAGTCCCCAGGGAAAGAACACTGAAGCTTTCTTT. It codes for CASSPQGKNTEAFF.

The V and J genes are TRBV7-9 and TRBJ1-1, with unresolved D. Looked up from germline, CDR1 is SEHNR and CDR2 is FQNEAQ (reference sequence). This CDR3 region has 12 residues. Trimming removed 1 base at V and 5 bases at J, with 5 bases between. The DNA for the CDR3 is TGTGCCAGCAGCTTAGGTCTTACTGAAGCTTTCTTT. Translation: CASSLGLTEAFF.

The CDR3 coding sequence is TGTGCCAGCAGCTTAGGCCCCAGGCAGGGCAACGGGGAGCTGTTTTTT. It yields the protein CASSLGPRQGNGELFF. The chain recombines TRBV7-2 with TRBJ2-2, with D perhaps TRBD1 (5 bases). Trimming took off 1 base at V and 7 bases at J, with 16 bases between the two ends. The CDR3 covers 16 residues. Germline lookup yields CDR1 SGHTA and CDR2 FQGNSA.

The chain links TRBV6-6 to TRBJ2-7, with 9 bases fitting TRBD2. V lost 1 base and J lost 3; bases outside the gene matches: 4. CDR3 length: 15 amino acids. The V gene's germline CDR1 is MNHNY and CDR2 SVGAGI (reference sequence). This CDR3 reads CASSYFGTSNYEQYF. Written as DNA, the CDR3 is TGTGCCAGCAGTTACTTTGGGACTAGCAACTACGAGCAGTACTTC.